Below, one T cell receptor (beta chain) is given with its context. Its antigen remains undetermined. No much larger clone exists at a distance of one base, and base qualities are not known. This entry belongs to a study of blood T cell repertoires in COVID-19 (dated by TCRdb to 2019 to 2021). Regarding the study in general: Collaborator samples came from the United States, Italy and Spain and covered acute and convalescent phases of COVID-19. The prospective study material was composed of cDNA or gDNA derived from T cells, B-cell-depleted T cells, or PBMCs. Deeply sampled blood TCRbeta repertoires from subjects exposed to, actively infected with, or recovered from COVID-19 were included in the dataset. The repertoires were released in a freely available public database meant as a resource for research on the immune response to SARS-CoV-2. The samples were drawn from two sources: the first 160 participants of the ongoing ImmuneRACE study, and about 1,300 subjects contributed by 6 global collaborators. Sample metadata almost always included a de-identified subject ID, COVID-19 status, age in years and sex. Where available, HLA class I and class II types were taken from metadata supplied by the sample provider and were not determined by assay-based typing.

The paper's findings and limits, for the study overall: The quantity of clinical and demographic metadata differed by source and by participant and was supplied without curation.

From V the trimming removes 2 bases and from J it removes 6 bases, while the gene matches leave 9 bases of the junction unaccounted for. CDR1 SGHRS and CDR2 YFSETQ were looked up in the germline V gene. From the cysteine through the phenylalanine, the CDR3 covers 16 amino acids. The retained sequence is limited to the CDR3, 48 bases, with the frame set at the first base. TCRbeta CDR3 regions were amplified from genomic DNA using the immunoSEQ Assay, a bias-controlled multiplex PCR. In the source study's methods: Within the assay, amplification of reference gene primers was used to estimate how many nucleated cells each sample contained. Sequence reads were collapsed and filtered to measure the absolute abundance of every unique TCRbeta CDR3 rearrangement. For each sample, productive Simpson clonality was calculated by taking the square root of Simpson's diversity index across productive rearrangements. In TCRdb, the immuneACCESS table is reduced to in-frame sequences with V and J assigned. These tables do not hold every clone; where another copy was compared, an unresolved V gene accounts for under half, and the others remain unexplained. The V and J calls and the clone size are those of that table, but D and trimming were determined from the DNA. The sample contains just over 300,000 clones, 89% of them found a single time. The top ten clones comprise roughly 1.9% of the sample.

One collaborating source in Seattle enrolled patients during active infection and followed them longitudinally through the course of disease. Whole blood was collected in K2EDTA tubes by collaborating institutions according to the institutions' own protocols. For TCRbeta analysis, collaborators shipped samples in one of three forms: frozen whole blood, isolated PBMCs, or DNA extracted from either of those sample types. The sequence links TRBV5-1 to TRBJ2-3, with 10 bases in between that match TRBD2. Sequencing used peripheral blood. This clonotype originated in a woman under 40 with COVID-19, enrolled during active disease. The DNA reads as follows: TGCGCCAGCAGCTTCTCCCTAGCGGGGGCTTGGGATACGCAGTATTTT. This translates into CASSFSLAGAWDTQYF.